This T cell receptor (beta chain) comes out of a study of shared clonotypes between healthy human individuals. Across the whole study: Researchers assigned three CD4 naive, three CD4 memory, two CD8 naive and one CD8 memory plate to each donor.

About 30,000 T cell genomes, or around 180 ng DNA, went into the sorted-subset replicate PCRs. The assay was immunoSEQ multiplex PCR, and TCRdb's table has in-frame clones only and misses some. The sample has just over 2,000,000 clones, roughly 94% seen once. Sequencing was performed on naive CD4+ T cells sorted from blood. The subset here: CD45RA+ positively selected. The sequence derives from a man younger than 35 in good health.

The CDR3 DNA sequence: TGTGCCAGCACCCCCAGGGTGGGACAGGGCTCAGATACGCAGTATTTT. Its translation: CASTPRVGQGSDTQYF. V is TRBV11-2 and J is TRBJ2-3, with 9 bases aligning to TRBD1. The CDR3 sequence is 16 residues long. CDR1 is SGHAT, CDR2 FQNNGV, per germline. The J segment lost 4 bases and the V segment lost 7 bases, leaving 12 bases of the junction unmatched.